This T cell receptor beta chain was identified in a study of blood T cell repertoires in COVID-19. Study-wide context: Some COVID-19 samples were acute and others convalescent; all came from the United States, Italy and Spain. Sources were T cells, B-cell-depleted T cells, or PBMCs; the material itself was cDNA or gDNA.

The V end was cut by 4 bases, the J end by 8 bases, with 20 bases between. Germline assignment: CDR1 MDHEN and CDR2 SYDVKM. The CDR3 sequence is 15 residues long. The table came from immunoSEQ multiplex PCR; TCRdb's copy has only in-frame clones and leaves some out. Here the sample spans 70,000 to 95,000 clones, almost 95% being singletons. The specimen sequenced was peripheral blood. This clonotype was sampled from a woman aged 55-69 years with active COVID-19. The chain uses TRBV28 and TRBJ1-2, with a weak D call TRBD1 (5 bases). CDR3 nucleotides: TGTGCCAGCAGTTCCAACTCGCGACAGCCCGAAGGCTACACCTTC. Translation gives CASSSNSRQPEGYTF.